The next 19 T cell receptor beta chains were all read from a single sample in a study of cytomegalovirus exposure and HLA in healthy donors. Researchers ran the PCR with 60 Vbeta and 13 Jbeta primers. The method was immunoSEQ multiplex PCR; TCRdb's version includes in-frame clones alone and lacks a portion of them. The table lists 150,000 to 200,000 clones, approximately 79% of them singletons. Sequenced: PBMCs. The receptors here all came from a middle-aged man in good health and CMV-seronegative.

V usage is TRBV11-2 and J usage is TRBJ1-6, with TRBD1 matching over 8 bases. Germline V CDR1 and CDR2: SGHAT, FQNNGV. The J segment lost 6 bases and the V segment lost 2 bases, leaving 6 bases of the junction unmatched. The CDR3 consists of 16 residues. The CDR3 protein is CASSLYQGASNSPLHF. In DNA, the CDR3 is TGTGCCAGCAGCTTATATCAGGGGGCCTCTAATTCACCCCTCCACTTT.

This clone has only one observation. The chain's CDR3 is CASSLGTGTGGSPLHF. Here the CDR3 DNA reads TGTGCCAGCAGCTTAGGGACCGGGACAGGGGGGTCACCCCTCCACTTT. The chain combines TRBV7-2 with TRBJ1-6, with TRBD1 matching 11 bases. Germline V CDR1 and CDR2: SGHTA, FQGNSA. Trimming cost V 1 base and J 10 bases; bases outside gene matches: 6. The length of the CDR3 is 16 residues.

Concerning this clone itself: A junction boundary mismatches the germline segment, possibly from a read error. The chain has TRBV9 and TRBJ1-6; D gene uncertain. The CDR3 is 15 residues long. Germline V gene sequence: CDR1 SGDLS, CDR2 YYNGEE. The CDR3 nucleotides read TGTGCCAGCAGCTTACGGCCGAATACTAATTCACCCCCCCACTTT. Translated, it gives CASSLRPNTNSPPHF.

The rearrangement uses TRBV7-9 and TRBJ2-3, with D possibly being TRBD2 (5 bases). The CDR3 is 14 residues long. The germline V and J ends were trimmed by 5 bases and 3 bases, with 12 bases remaining between them. Germline loops: CDR1 SEHNR, CDR2 FQNEAQ (reference sequence). The CDR3 nucleotides are TGTGCCAGCAGCAAAAGTTCGGGGACAGATACGCAGTATTTT. Amino acids: CASSKSSGTDTQYF.

The CDR3 reads CASIKQGYNEQFF. As DNA, the CDR3 is TGTGCCAGCATTAAACAGGGGTACAATGAGCAGTTCTTC. The chain combines TRBV6-1 with TRBJ2-1; TRBD1 matches at 7 bases. Unmatched junction bases numbered 4, after V lost 7 bases and J lost 4 bases. CDR1 is MNHNS, CDR2 SASEGT, per germline. The CDR3 consists of 13 residues.

V and J are TRBV30 and TRBJ1-3; D remains unclear. The V end lost 1 base, the J end lost 9 bases, and 4 bases lay between the germline ends. Germline loops: CDR1 GTSNPN, CDR2 SVGIG (reference sequence). The CDR3 has 10 residues. As DNA, the CDR3 is TGTGCCTGGAGTGCGGGCACCATATATTTT. As protein: CAWSAGTIYF.

J is TRBJ1-2 and V is TRBV19; D may be TRBD1 (5 bases). The CDR3 is made up of 15 amino acids. V gave up 0 bases and J gave up 8 bases, with 16 bases separating them. CDR1 is LNHDA, CDR2 SQIVND, per germline (reference sequence). The CDR3 protein is CASSIDAGGSRGYTF. The CDR3 DNA reads as TGTGCCAGTAGTATAGATGCCGGGGGGTCCAGAGGCTACACCTTC.

The chain recombines TRBV27 with TRBJ1-2, with 8 bases identical to TRBD1. CDR3 length equals 13 residues. After removal of 3 bases from V and 8 bases from J, the junction contained 5 bases not matched to a gene. CDR1 is MNHEY, CDR2 SMNVEV, per germline (reference sequence). This CDR3 reads CASSFNTGGGYTF. The CDR3 nucleotides read TGTGCCAGCAGTTTCAATACAGGGGGAGGCTACACCTTC.

The J gene is TRBJ2-1, the V gene TRBV2, with 10 bases that match TRBD1. After removal of 4 bases from V and 5 bases from J, the junction contained 8 bases not matched to a gene. CDR3 length: 16 amino acids. CDR1 SNHLY and CDR2 FYNNEI come from the germline V gene. CDR3: CASSGRTGGGNNEQFF. Written as DNA, the CDR3 is TGTGCCAGCAGTGGAAGGACAGGGGGGGGGAACAATGAGCAGTTCTTC.

V and J are TRBV28 and TRBJ2-1; D is unresolved. This CDR3 has 14 amino acids. V was cut by 0 bases and J by 4 bases, with 7 bases left in between. Germline V gives CDR1 MDHEN, CDR2 SYDVKM. CDR3 sequence: CASSLWADYNEQFF. The CDR3 bases are TGTGCCAGCAGTTTATGGGCGGATTACAATGAGCAGTTCTTC.

The chain has TRBV19 and TRBJ1-2; 8 bases agree with TRBD1. V gave up 3 bases and J gave up 6 bases; unmatched junction bases: 9. The CDR3 has 15 residues. CDR1 and CDR2 from the germline V gene are LNHDA and SQIVND (reference sequence). The CDR3 coding sequence is TGTGCCAGTAGTATCAGGGGGCGCGCGGTAAATGGCTACACCTTC. Translating it yields CASSIRGRAVNGYTF.

This clone was counted only a few times. This sequence joins TRBV25-1 and TRBJ1-4, with 10 positions matching TRBD1. V gave up 4 bases and J gave up 3 bases; unmatched junction bases: 11. There are 18 residues in the CDR3. In germline, CDR1 is MGHDK, CDR2 SYGVNS. The CDR3 spells CASSGDRGGFWSNEKLFF. CDR3 coding DNA: TGTGCCAGCAGTGGGGACAGGGGAGGCTTCTGGTCTAATGAAAAACTGTTTTTT.

This clone was detected a few times. The rearrangement joins TRBV19 to TRBJ2-3; the match to TRBD1 covers 9 bases. Germline CDR1 and CDR2: LNHDA and SQIVND (reference sequence). The CDR3 loop spans 13 amino acids. V lost 10 bases to trimming and J lost 1 base; unmatched junction nucleotides: 3. The DNA of the CDR3 is TGTGCCACCCGGGACAGGGGCACAGATACGCAGTATTTT. It translates to CATRDRGTDTQYF. The variable domain in full, completed from reference TRBV19 and TRBJ2-3, reads DGGITQSPKYLFRKEGQNVTLSCEQNLNHDAMYWYRQDPGQGLRLIYYSQIVNDFQKGDIAEGYSVSREKKESFPLTVTSAQKNPTAFYLCATRDRGTDTQYFGPGTRLTVL.

The J gene is TRBJ2-7, the V gene TRBV5-1, with 11 bases that match TRBD2. CDR1 is SGHRS, CDR2 YFSETQ, per germline. The CDR3 covers 13 residues. V shed 3 bases, J shed 5 bases, and the junction held 1 base outside the gene matches. The CDR3 bases are TGCGCCAGCAGCTCACTAGCGGGGGACGAGCAGTACTTC. Translated, it gives CASSSLAGDEQYF.

This clone showed up just once. The chain employs TRBV7-8 and TRBJ1-4; 7 bases are a match to TRBD1. From germline, CDR1 is SGHVS and CDR2 FQNEAQ. CDR3 length equals 16 residues. Trimming took 5 bases from V and 7 from J; bases not matched to a gene: 13. The CDR3 DNA sequence: TGTGCCAGCAGCCACGACCAGGGACAGAGGAGTGAAAAACTGTTTTTT. Protein: CASSHDQGQRSEKLFF.

This clone showed up just a few times. The chain carries TRBV6-5 and TRBJ1-4; TRBD1 might be the D (5 bases). Per the germline V gene, CDR1 is MNHEY and CDR2 is SVGAGI. V was trimmed by 5 bases and J by 2 bases, leaving 12 bases between them. The CDR3 runs 15 residues. The CDR3 coding sequence is TGTGCCAGCAGTCCAGGGAAAGCGACTAATGAAAAACTGTTTTTT. Its translation: CASSPGKATNEKLFF.

This clone was seen a handful of times. The V and J genes are TRBV4-3 and TRBJ1-2; D call uncertain. The CDR3 extends over 15 amino acids. Germline V CDR1 and CDR2: LGHNA, YSLEER. Trimming shortened V by 0 bases and J by 5 bases, and 13 bases separated the two germline ends. The CDR3, as DNA: TGCGCCAGCAGCCAAGAGGGCACAGCACCTTATGGCTACACCTTC. Amino acids: CASSQEGTAPYGYTF.

The V gene is TRBV10-3, the J gene TRBJ1-2, with a tentative D call TRBD1 (6 bases). Trimming removed 2 bases at V and 6 bases at J, with 16 bases between. This CDR3 region has 15 residues. The germline V gene has CDR1 ENHRY and CDR2 SYGVKD. This CDR3 reads CAISEAGGGEDGYTF. The CDR3, as DNA: TGTGCCATCAGTGAGGCCGGGGGGGGCGAAGATGGCTACACCTTC.

The V gene is TRBV7-2, the J gene TRBJ2-2; 9 bases line up with TRBD2. The germline CDR1 and CDR2 sequences are SGHTA and FQGNSA. V gave up 2 bases and J gave up 6 bases; unmatched junction bases: 7. This CDR3 is 16 amino acids long. CDR3 protein: CASSLFGGGAAGELFF. Here the CDR3 DNA reads TGTGCCAGCAGCTTATTCGGCGGGGGGGCGGCCGGGGAGCTGTTTTTT. The full variable domain, its missing parts supplied by reference TRBV7-2 and TRBJ2-2, is GAGVSQSPSNKVTEKGKDVELRCDPISGHTALYWYRQSLGQGLEFLIYFQGNSAPDKSGLPSDRFSAERTGGSVSTLTIQRTQQEDSAVYLCASSLFGGGAAGELFFGEGSRLTVL.